These T cell receptor beta chains were read from a single sample in a study of OX40 agonist ivuxolimab in advanced cancers. Measured with immunoSEQ multiplex PCR; TCRdb has only the in-frame clones, and not every one. The sample lists about 49,000 clones; about 88% were seen once. The sample was CD4+ or CD8+ T cells sorted from blood, taken in a trial of the OX40 agonist ivuxolimab. The receptors come from an adult with an advanced solid tumor such as melanoma, head and neck, liver or kidney cancer. The CDR3 runs from the conserved cysteine through the conserved F or W. A D gene is named only where the DNA matches it firmly. Some rows mark clone size as missing; the rest say once, few, many or name a class of expanded clone.

j_call: TRBJ2-4
d_call: TRBD1
v_call: TRBV9
clone_size: .
cdr3_nt: TGTGCCAGCAGCGTCCGGGACAGACAAAACATTCAGTACTTC
cdr3_aa: CASSVRDRQNIQYF

j_call: TRBJ2-1
d_call: .
v_call: TRBV2
clone_size: .
cdr3_nt: TGTGCCAGCAGTGTGACAGGGAGGGATGAGCAGTTCTTC
cdr3_aa: CASSVTGRDEQFF

j_call: TRBJ2-7
d_call: TRBD2
v_call: TRBV7-2
clone_size: few
cdr3_nt: TGTGCCAGCAGCTTTGACGGACTAGCGGGAGGGCACGAGCAGTACTTC
cdr3_aa: CASSFDGLAGGHEQYF

j_call: TRBJ2-3
d_call: .
v_call: TRBV4-3
clone_size: .
cdr3_nt: TGCGCCAGCAGCCAAGTTGGGGGCGATACGCAGTATTTT
cdr3_aa: CASSQVGGDTQYF

j_call: TRBJ2-7
d_call: TRBD1
v_call: TRBV7-9
clone_size: .
cdr3_nt: TGTGCCAGCAGCTTAGCCCCACAGGGGCCCAGGTCCTTC
cdr3_aa: CASSLAPQGPRSF

j_call: TRBJ1-5
d_call: .
v_call: TRBV9
clone_size: .
cdr3_nt: TGTGCCAGCAGCCCAGGAGGACTCATTAGCAATCAGCCCCAGCATTTT
cdr3_aa: CASSPGGLISNQPQHF

j_call: TRBJ2-7
d_call: .
v_call: TRBV7-2
clone_size: .
cdr3_nt: TGTGCCAGCAGTCGGCCATCAAACTCCGAGCAGTACTTC
cdr3_aa: CASSRPSNSEQYF

j_call: TRBJ1-2
d_call: .
v_call: TRBV29-1
clone_size: few
cdr3_nt: TGCAGCGCTGTCCTCGCCGCCTATGGCTACACCTTC
cdr3_aa: CSAVLAAYGYTF

j_call: TRBJ2-7
d_call: TRBD2
v_call: TRBV13
clone_size: .
cdr3_nt: TGTGCCAGCAGCTACAACGGGAGGTACGAGCAGTACTTC
cdr3_aa: CASSYNGRYEQYF

j_call: TRBJ2-1
d_call: .
v_call: TRBV15
clone_size: .
cdr3_nt: TGTGCCACCAGCCAAGGGCCGCGGGGTGAGCAGTTCTTC
cdr3_aa: CATSQGPRGEQFF

j_call: TRBJ1-2
d_call: TRBD1
v_call: TRBV28
clone_size: .
cdr3_nt: TGTGCCAGCAGTTTTGGGGGGGGACAGTCACTATCCTATGGCTACACCTTC
cdr3_aa: CASSFGGGQSLSYGYTF

j_call: TRBJ1-4
d_call: TRBD1
v_call: TRBV28
clone_size: .
cdr3_nt: TGTGCCAGCAGTCAAGGAGGGGGCAGCGGTGAAAAACTGTTTTTT
cdr3_aa: CASSQGGGSGEKLFF

j_call: TRBJ2-1
d_call: .
v_call: TRBV9
clone_size: few
cdr3_nt: TGTGCCAGCAGCGTAGTGAATGGAAATGAGCAGTTCTTC
cdr3_aa: CASSVVNGNEQFF

j_call: TRBJ2-5
d_call: TRBD2
v_call: TRBV5-4
clone_size: .
cdr3_nt: TGTGCCAGCAGCTTTTTTGCGGGAGTAGGACAAGAGACCCAGTACTTC
cdr3_aa: CASSFFAGVGQETQYF

j_call: TRBJ1-1
d_call: .
v_call: TRBV7-9
clone_size: .
cdr3_nt: TGTGCCAGCAGCTTAGGACAGAGGAACACTGAAGCTTTCTTT
cdr3_aa: CASSLGQRNTEAFF

j_call: TRBJ2-1
d_call: .
v_call: TRBV29-1
clone_size: once
cdr3_nt: TGCAGCGCTACGGGACCGCCGCTTGTGGATGAGCAGTTCTTC
cdr3_aa: CSATGPPLVDEQFF

j_call: TRBJ2-7
d_call: .
v_call: TRBV7-2
clone_size: .
cdr3_nt: TGTGCCAGCAGCTTAACGGTCCTCCGAGGCTACGAGCAGTACTTC
cdr3_aa: CASSLTVLRGYEQYF